The sequence of this T cell receptor (beta chain) was determined in a study of CD8+ T cells in alopecia areata. As for treatment: oral pan-JAK inhibitor, 5-10 mg twice daily. The germline V gene encodes CDR1 GTSNPN and CDR2 SVGIG (reference sequence). V was trimmed by 0 bases and J by 5 bases, leaving 3 bases between them. This CDR3 comprises 11 residues. RNA extraction and reverse transcription yielded cDNA as sequencing template. Assay used: immunoSEQ multiplex PCR; TCRdb lists only in-frame clones, some missing. The data contain about 180,000 clones, approximately 50% of them seen just once; the ten biggest clones take up about a tenth.

The gene calls are TRBV30 and TRBJ2-3; the D is unclear. This material consisted of CD8+ T cells sorted from blood, taken around week 54, from a patient treated with tofacitinib. This TCR was recovered from a human donor with alopecia areata. The CDR3 spells CAWSVLDTQYF. DNA for the CDR3: TGTGCCTGGAGTGTACTAGATACGCAGTATTTT.